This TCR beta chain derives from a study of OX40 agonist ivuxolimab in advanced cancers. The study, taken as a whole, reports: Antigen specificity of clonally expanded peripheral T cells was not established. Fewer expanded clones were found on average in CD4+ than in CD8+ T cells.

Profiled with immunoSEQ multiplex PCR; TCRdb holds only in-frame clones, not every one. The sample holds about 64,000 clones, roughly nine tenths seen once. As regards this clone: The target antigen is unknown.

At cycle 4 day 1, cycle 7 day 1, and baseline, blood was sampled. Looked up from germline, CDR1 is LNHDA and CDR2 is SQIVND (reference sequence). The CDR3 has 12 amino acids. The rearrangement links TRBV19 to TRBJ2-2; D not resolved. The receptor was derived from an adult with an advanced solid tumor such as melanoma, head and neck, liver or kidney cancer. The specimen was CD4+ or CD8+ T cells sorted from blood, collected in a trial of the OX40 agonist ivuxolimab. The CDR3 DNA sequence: TGTGCGTACCAAAAGTCGACCGGGGAGCTGTTTTTT. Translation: CAYQKSTGELFF.